The next 2 T cell receptor beta chains were all read from a single sample in a study of CD8+ T cells in alopecia areata. The authors extracted RNA and reverse transcribed it into cDNA as the sequencing template. Only in-frame clones appear in the TCRdb table, and some are missing; sequencing was by immunoSEQ multiplex PCR. This sample has 110,000 to 150,000 clones, with around 50% found just once. The treatment here: oral pan-JAK inhibitor, 5-10 mg twice daily. The sequencing used CD8+ T cells sorted from blood, collected at week 4, from a patient treated with tofacitinib. The origin of the receptors is a human donor with alopecia areata.

There are a few counts of this clone. V and J are TRBV5-1 and TRBJ1-1; 7 nucleotides align to TRBD1. Trimming at V came to 2 bases and at J to 5 bases, leaving 3 bases not matched to a gene. This CDR3 spans 13 amino acids. From germline, CDR1 is SGHRS and CDR2 YFSETQ. Here the CDR3 DNA reads TGCGCCAGCAGCTTTACAGGGGAGACTGAAGCTTTCTTT. Residues: CASSFTGETEAFF.

The rearrangement links TRBV7-6 to TRBJ2-7, with D perhaps TRBD2 (6 bases). Trimming removed 3 bases at V and 7 bases at J, with 19 bases between. Germline-derived CDR1 and CDR2 are SGHVS and FNYEAQ. The CDR3 is 15 residues long. CDR3: CASSFRSGGSWEQYF. In nucleotides, the CDR3 is TGTGCCAGCAGCTTTCGATCCGGGGGTAGTTGGGAGCAGTACTTC. Full variable domain (remainder filled in from reference TRBV7-6 and TRBJ2-7): GAGVSQSPRYKVTKRGQDVALRCDPISGHVSLYWYRQALGQGPEFLTYFNYEAQQDKSGLPNDRFSAERPEGSISTLTIQRTEQRDSAMYRCASSFRSGGSWEQYFGPGTRLTVT.